The rows below give T cell receptor beta chains drawn from one sample of a study of breast tumors, draining lymph nodes, adjacent tissues. TCRdb fed the multiplex PCR reads into MiXCR, producing one record per CDR3 protein. The sample comprises about 230,000 distinct CDR3 sequences, about a third of which are singletons, and approximately 1.4% rests with the top ten. The sequenced material came from axillary lymph node tissue. These receptors were obtained from a female donor with breast cancer. Some clones in this sample may be carry-over from other donors' samples. The CDR3 runs from the conserved cysteine through the conserved F or W. The order of the fields is CDR3 length, D gene, clone size, V gene, J gene, CDR3 protein, CDR3 DNA. The D gene is left open where the match is weak. A clone size is listed for some rows: how often the clone was seen (once, few, many), or a class if it is expanded.

16	TRBD2	many	TRBV3-1	TRBJ2-7	CASSPLAGSRGGEQYF	TGTGCCAGCAGCCCACTAGCGGGGTCCCGCGGGGGGGAGCAGTACTTC
16	TRBD1	NA	TRBV7-8	TRBJ1-4	CASRARQGRSDEKLFF	TGTGCCAGCAGGGCTCGACAGGGGAGATCGGATGAAAAACTGTTTTTT
14	NA	many	TRBV30	TRBJ2-7	CAWSGRGGGYEQYF	TGTGCCTGGAGTGGACGTGGTGGAGGCTACGAGCAGTACTTC
13	TRBD1	many	TRBV2	TRBJ1-2	CASGRDRGFGYTF	TGTGCCAGCGGCAGGGACAGGGGGTTTGGCTACACCTTC
14	NA	NA	TRBV2	TRBJ2-1	CASKLDSVGNEQFF	TGTGCCAGCAAGCTGGACAGCGTTGGAAATGAGCAGTTCTTC
14	NA	many	TRBV9	TRBJ2-1	CASSVEGRDGEQFF	TGTGCCAGCAGCGTAGAGGGTAGGGACGGGGAGCAGTTCTTC
13	NA	many	TRBV6-1	TRBJ1-2	CASSRESNYGYTF	TGTGCCAGCAGCCGGGAGAGTAACTATGGCTACACCTTC
17	NA	NA	TRBV20-1	TRBJ1-3	CSARGPAGPNSGNTIYF	TGCAGTGCTAGAGGGCCCGCAGGGCCCAACTCTGGAAACACCATATATTTT
13	TRBD1	many	TRBV25-1	TRBJ2-7	CASSDSRQGAGVF	TGTGCCAGCAGTGATTCCCGACAGGGCGCCGGGGTCTTC
15	TRBD2	many	TRBV9	TRBJ2-7	CASSVGWTSGNEQYF	TGTGCCAGCAGCGTAGGGTGGACTAGCGGCAACGAGCAGTACTTC
18	TRBD2	many	TRBV7-9	TRBJ2-1	CASSLRRTSVSGSDEQFF	TGTGCCAGCAGCTTACGGCGAACTAGCGTCTCTGGCTCGGATGAGCAGTTCTTC
18	NA	many	TRBV6-1	TRBJ1-2	CASSEVGRGLLANYGYTF	TGTGCCAGCAGTGAAGTCGGCAGGGGCCTTTTAGCTAACTATGGCTACACCTTC
16	NA	few	TRBV27	TRBJ2-3	CASSFRGGALTDTQYF	TGTGCCAGCAGTTTTAGAGGCGGGGCACTCACAGATACGCAGTATTTT
17	TRBD2	many	TRBV3-1	TRBJ2-5	CASSQGMTSGSSETQYF	TGTGCCAGCAGCCAAGGCATGACTAGCGGGAGTTCGGAGACCCAGTACTTC
20	NA	many	TRBV4-3	TRBJ1-3	CASSQVPTISGTGSVNTIYF	TGCGCCAGCAGCCAAGTTCCCACTATATCAGGCACCGGTTCGGTAAACACCATATATTTT
16	NA	NA	TRBV9	TRBJ2-3	CASSDLVEGASDTQYF	TGTGCCAGCAGCGATCTCGTGGAGGGTGCATCAGATACGCAGTATTTT
17	TRBD2	NA	TRBV20-1	TRBJ2-3	CSAQPPTSGSRTDTRYF	TGCAGTGCTCAACCCCCGACTAGCGGGAGTAGAACAGATACGCGGTATTTT
15	TRBD1	many	TRBV11-2	TRBJ2-1	CASSTGQGGYNEQFF	TGTGCCAGCAGCACGGGACAGGGTGGCTACAATGAGCAGTTCTTC
14	NA	NA	TRBV25-1	TRBJ1-4	CASSARGGSEKLFF	TGTGCCAGCAGTGCTAGAGGGGGTAGTGAAAAACTGTTTTTT
13	TRBD2	many	TRBV6-6	TRBJ2-3	CASRAGGTDTQYF	TGTGCCAGCCGGGCGGGAGGGACAGATACGCAGTATTTT
13	NA	few	TRBV2	TRBJ1-1	CASSEMGNTEAFF	TGTGCCAGCAGTGAAATGGGAAACACTGAAGCTTTCTTT
15	TRBD2	NA	TRBV7-4	TRBJ2-5	CASSKQAGVRETQYF	TGTGCCAGCAGCAAACAAGCGGGAGTGAGGGAGACCCAGTACTTC
16	TRBD2	few	TRBV6-5	TRBJ2-7	CASSHVARGGTYEQYF	TGTGCCAGCAGTCACGTCGCACGGGGAGGGACCTACGAGCAGTACTTC
15	TRBD1	NA	TRBV20-1	TRBJ1-1	CSARRQGAWGTEAFF	TGCAGTGCTAGGAGACAGGGGGCATGGGGCACTGAAGCTTTCTTT
12	NA	NA	TRBV7-9	TRBJ2-7	CASSSGQSEQYF	TGTGCCAGCAGCTCCGGACAGAGCGAGCAGTACTTC